Shown below are 25 T cell receptor beta chains from a single sample sequenced in a study of blood T cell repertoires in COVID-19 (dated by TCRdb to 2018 to 2020). Library preparation employed the immunoSEQ multiplex PCR assay. TCRdb's version of the immuneACCESS table is confined to in-frame rearrangements and falls short of the full clone set. An unresolved V gene accounts for under half of the shortfall where checked; the remainder is of unknown origin. This sample gives approximately 250,000 clones in total; 86% of them show up just once. About 2.1% of the sample comes from the top ten. Sequenced input: peripheral blood. The receptors originated from a man aged 25 to 40 with active or convalescent COVID-19.

This rearrangement joins TRBV18 to TRBJ2-1, with a tentative D call TRBD2 (5 bases). Germline lookup yields CDR1 KGHSH and CDR2 LQKENI. Between the trimmed V and J ends, which lost 0 bases and 0 bases, there was a span of 12 bases. The CDR3 totals 17 residues. The CDR3 DNA reads as TGTGCCAGCTCACCACCGTCGGGAATAAGCTCCTACAATGAGCAGTTCTTC. Its translation is CASSPPSGISSYNEQFF.

The chain uses TRBV30 and TRBJ2-5, with unresolved D. Germline CDR1 and CDR2: GTSNPN and SVGIG (reference sequence). The V gene lost 2 bases and the J gene lost 0 bases, with 13 bases spanning the gap. CDR3 size: 15 residues. CDR3 bases: TGTGCCTGGAGTCCCCGGGTGCACCACCAAGAGACCCAGTACTTC. Its protein is CAWSPRVHHQETQYF.

The V call is TRBV13, the J call TRBJ2-1; 8 nucleotides align to TRBD2. Looked up from germline, CDR1 is PRHDT and CDR2 is FYEKMQ (reference sequence). The CDR3 totals 17 residues. The ends lost 1 base at V and 0 bases at J; junction bases unmatched: 5. The CDR3 is CASSLASGHSSYNEQFF. The CDR3 DNA follows: TGTGCCAGCAGCTTAGCTAGCGGGCATAGCTCCTACAATGAGCAGTTCTTC.

The chain carries TRBV11-2 and TRBJ2-1; 8 bases agree with TRBD2. The CDR3 is 17 amino acids. V lost 6 bases, J lost 3 bases, and 13 bases stayed unmatched. Germline V CDR1 and CDR2: SGHAT, FQNNGV. The CDR3 coding sequence is TGTGCCAGCAGTACTCCCGGGACTAGGCCACTCTACAATGAGCAGTTCTTC. Translated, it gives CASSTPGTRPLYNEQFF.

The chain employs TRBV30 and TRBJ1-4; TRBD1 agrees at 9 bases. The CDR3 covers 14 residues. The germline gives CDR1 GTSNPN, CDR2 SVGIG (reference sequence). The V gene end was trimmed by 8 bases and the J gene end by 0 bases; junction bases not matched to a gene: 4. CDR3 DNA sequence: TGTGCCGGGGGACAGGGTGCAACTAATGAAAAACTGTTTTTT. Its protein is CAGGQGATNEKLFF.

The chain uses TRBV19 and TRBJ2-7; 7 bases line up with TRBD1. Unmatched junction bases numbered 8, after V lost 7 bases and J lost 2 bases. Germline CDR1 and CDR2: LNHDA and SQIVND (reference sequence). The CDR3 extends over 14 amino acids. The DNA for the CDR3 is TGTGCCAGTAATCAGGGGGAGCAAGCCTACGAGCAGTACTTC. Translation gives CASNQGEQAYEQYF. The whole variable domain, filled in from reference TRBV19 and TRBJ2-7, reads DGGITQSPKYLFRKEGQNVTLSCEQNLNHDAMYWYRQDPGQGLRLIYYSQIVNDFQKGDIAEGYSVSREKKESFPLTVTSAQKNPTAFYLCASNQGEQAYEQYFGPGTRLTVT.

This clone was seen just once. The chain recombines TRBV2 with TRBJ2-5; 10 bases match TRBD2. Trimming took 6 bases from V and 2 from J; bases not matched to a gene: 3. This CDR3 region has 14 residues. Germline V gene lookup returns CDR1 SNHLY and CDR2 FYNNEI. DNA for the CDR3: TGTGCCAGCAGCTGGACTAGCGGACAAGAGACCCAGTACTTC. It codes for CASSWTSGQETQYF.

This clone showed up just a few times. The chain joins TRBV7-6 to TRBJ2-2; 7 positions match TRBD2. CDR1 is SGHVS, CDR2 FNYEAQ, per germline. V shed 1 base, J shed 4 bases, and the junction held 3 bases outside the gene matches. This CDR3 is 15 amino acids long. The DNA for the CDR3 is TGTGCCAGCAGCTTAGATGGGGGGGGCACCGGGGAGCTGTTTTTT. This gives the protein CASSLDGGGTGELFF.

V usage is TRBV5-1 and J usage is TRBJ2-1; 9 positions match TRBD2. Germline V CDR1 and CDR2: SGHRS, YFSETQ. The V segment lost 2 bases and the J segment 4 bases; nucleotides outside the gene matches: 4. The CDR3 has 15 amino acids. CDR3 region: CASSLVAGEYNEQFF. Written as DNA, the CDR3 is TGCGCCAGCAGCTTAGTAGCGGGGGAGTACAATGAGCAGTTCTTC.

V and J are TRBV4-2 and TRBJ1-5; tentatively, D is TRBD1 (6 bases). The V end was cut by 0 bases, the J end by 6 bases, with 18 bases between. Germline loops: CDR1 LGHNA, CDR2 YNFKEQ. The CDR3 length is 17 residues. Here the CDR3 reads CASSQDSQAGALQPQHF. CDR3 sequence (DNA): TGTGCCAGCAGCCAAGATTCTCAAGCGGGGGCCCTTCAGCCCCAGCATTTT.

This clone was found once. The chain combines TRBV10-3 with TRBJ1-6, with D hard to call. Germline CDR1 reads ENHRY; CDR2 reads SYGVKD. The CDR3 runs 14 residues. V was trimmed by 0 bases and J by 6 bases, leaving 6 bases between them. The CDR3 protein is CAISESTSNSPLHF. As DNA, the CDR3 is TGTGCCATCAGTGAGTCTACTTCTAATTCACCCCTCCACTTT.

J is TRBJ1-1 and V is TRBV4-3, with D unresolved. CDR1 is LGHNA, CDR2 YSLEER, per germline. The CDR3 has 15 residues. Trimming shortened V by 1 base and J by 1 base, and 10 bases separated the two germline ends. CDR3 loop: CASSQARWQNTEAFF. In DNA form, the CDR3 reads TGCGCCAGCAGCCAAGCCCGTTGGCAGAACACTGAAGCTTTCTTT.

The V and J genes are TRBV24-1 and TRBJ2-5, with 8 bases aligning to TRBD1. The CDR3 is made up of 14 amino acids. CDR1 is KGHDR, CDR2 SFDVKD, per germline. V lost 5 bases to trimming and J lost 0 bases; unmatched junction nucleotides: 1. CDR3 coding DNA: TGTGCCACCAGTGGGACAGGGAACCAAGAGACCCAGTACTTC. Residues: CATSGTGNQETQYF.

This clone appeared a single time. The CDR3 coding sequence is TGTGCCAGCAGTTACTCCGCTAGCCTCCGCACAGATACGCAGTATTTT. It yields the protein CASSYSASLRTDTQYF. The gene calls are TRBV6-6 and TRBJ2-3; D may be TRBD2 (5 bases). With 0 bases removed from V and 1 base from J, the gap between germline ends came to 11 bases. The CDR3 sequence is 16 residues long. Germline V gene lookup returns CDR1 MNHNY and CDR2 SVGAGI (reference sequence).

The J gene is TRBJ2-3, the V gene TRBV3-1 (or the pseudogene TRBV3-2); 9 bases are shared with TRBD1. V was pared by 1 base and J by 1 base, with 6 bases of the junction left unmatched. Germline V gene sequence: CDR1 LGHDT, CDR2 YNNKEL (reference sequence). This CDR3 region has 17 residues. CDR3 amino acids: CASSQGGQGDCTDTQYF. Here the CDR3 DNA reads TGTGCCAGCAGCCAAGGGGGACAGGGAGATTGCACAGATACGCAGTATTTT.

The chain uses TRBV4-2 and TRBJ1-1, with D maybe TRBD1 (5 bases). Per the germline V gene, CDR1 is LGHNA and CDR2 is YNFKEQ. The V gene lost 2 bases and the J gene lost 1 base, with 14 bases spanning the gap. The CDR3 consists of 16 residues. The CDR3 bases are TGTGCCAGCAGCCAAACCCGGCAACAGGCGAACACTGAAGCTTTCTTT. It encodes CASSQTRQQANTEAFF.

The gene calls are TRBV29-1 and TRBJ1-1; D is ambiguous. Trimming pared 4 bases from V and 3 bases from J, leaving 3 bases between. Germline CDR1 is SQVTM and CDR2 is ANQGSEA. This CDR3 spans 10 amino acids. The CDR3 loop reads CSVADTEAFF. For the CDR3, the DNA is TGCAGCGTTGCCGACACTGAAGCTTTCTTT.

The CDR3, as DNA: TGTGCCAGCAGCTCGGGGACAGGGGGCGTGCAGTACTTC. This sequence encodes CASSSGTGGVQYF. V usage is TRBV11-2 and J usage is TRBJ2-7, with 12 nucleotides matching TRBD1. This CDR3 comprises 13 residues. The V and J ends lost 4 bases and 9 bases, in that order; junction bases with no gene match: 4. Germline-derived CDR1 and CDR2 are SGHAT and FQNNGV. The variable domain in full, completed from reference TRBV11-2 and TRBJ2-7, reads EAGVAQSPRYKIIEKRQSVAFWCNPISGHATLYWYQQILGQGPKLLIQFQNNGVVDDSQLPKDRFSAERLKGVDSTLKIQPAKLEDSAVYLCASSSGTGGVQYFGPGTRLTVT.

The J gene is TRBJ2-3, the V gene TRBV2, with D possibly TRBD2 on 6 matching bases. Trimming shortened V by 5 bases and J by 0 bases, and 12 bases separated the two germline ends. From germline, CDR1 is SNHLY and CDR2 FYNNEI. This CDR3 has 15 residues. For the CDR3, the DNA is TGTGCCAGCAGTCGGGGACTGACTAGCACAGATACGCAGTATTTT. As protein: CASSRGLTSTDTQYF.

The chain joins TRBV18 to TRBJ2-7; D is perhaps TRBD1 (6 bases). Germline CDR1 reads KGHSH; CDR2 reads LQKENI. Trimming took off 0 bases at V and 6 bases at J, with 12 bases between the two ends. The CDR3 covers 14 residues. The CDR3 DNA reads TGTGCCAGCTCACCACCCGGGACAATCACCGAGCAGTACTTC. This encodes CASSPPGTITEQYF.

The chain has TRBV6-2 or TRBV6-3 and TRBJ1-2; D is unresolved. V lost 0 bases and J 0 bases, leaving 8 bases between the germline ends. This CDR3 spans 15 amino acids. CDR1 and CDR2 from the germline V gene are MNHEY and SVGEGT. The CDR3 is CASSYSGRANYGYTF. CDR3 DNA: TGTGCCAGCAGTTACTCTGGGAGAGCTAACTATGGCTACACCTTC.

As to this clone: This specimen includes other DNA sequences encoding the same CDR3. The chain employs TRBV19 and TRBJ1-2; tentatively, D is TRBD1 (6 bases). The CDR3 spans 12 residues. V dropped 5 bases and J dropped 7 bases, with 11 bases sitting between them. In germline, CDR1 is LNHDA, CDR2 SQIVND (reference sequence). The chain's CDR3 is CASSGQGIGYTF. DNA for the CDR3: TGTGCCAGTAGTGGCCAGGGGATTGGCTACACCTTC.

The chain links TRBV3-1 (or the pseudogene TRBV3-2) to TRBJ1-1; 12 nucleotides agree with TRBD1. The CDR3 covers 17 residues. Germline V gene lookup returns CDR1 LGHDT and CDR2 YNNKEL (reference sequence). V lost 6 bases and J lost 5; bases outside the gene matches: 13. The CDR3 sequence is CASRPGTGGGIGTEAFF. The CDR3, as DNA: TGTGCCAGCAGACCCGGGACAGGGGGCGGGATTGGAACTGAAGCTTTCTTT.

This chain joins TRBV2 and TRBJ1-1; unclear D gene. Per the germline V gene, CDR1 is SNHLY and CDR2 is FYNNEI. V gave up 6 bases and J gave up 0 bases, with 8 bases separating them. The CDR3 covers 13 residues. The CDR3 protein is CASSGNMNTEAFF. The CDR3 bases are TGTGCCAGCAGCGGGAATATGAACACTGAAGCTTTCTTT.

The chain is built from TRBV29-1 and TRBJ1-5; no reliable D call. The V end lost 6 bases, the J end lost 8 bases, and 23 bases lay between the germline ends. The length of the CDR3 is 15 residues. Germline CDR1 is SQVTM and CDR2 is ANQGSEA. The CDR3 nucleotides read TGCAGCGTGGGAGCCGGGCTATCCCCCGGCGAGCCCCAGCATTTT. Its translation: CSVGAGLSPGEPQHF.